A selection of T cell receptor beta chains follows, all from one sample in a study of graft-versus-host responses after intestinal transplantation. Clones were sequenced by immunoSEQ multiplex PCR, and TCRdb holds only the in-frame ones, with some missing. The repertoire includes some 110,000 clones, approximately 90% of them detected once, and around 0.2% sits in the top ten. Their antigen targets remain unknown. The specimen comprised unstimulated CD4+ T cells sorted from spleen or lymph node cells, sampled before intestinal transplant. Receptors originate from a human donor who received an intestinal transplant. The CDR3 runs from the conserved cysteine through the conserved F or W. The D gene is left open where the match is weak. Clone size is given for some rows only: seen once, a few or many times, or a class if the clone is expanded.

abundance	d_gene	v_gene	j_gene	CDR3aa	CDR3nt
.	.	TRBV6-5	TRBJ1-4	CASSPRGANEKLFF	TGTGCCAGCAGTCCTCGCGGGGCTAATGAAAAACTGTTTTTT
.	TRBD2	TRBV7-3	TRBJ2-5	CASSRTGTRGETQYF	TGTGCCAGCAGCCGGACCGGGACTAGGGGCGAGACCCAGTACTTC
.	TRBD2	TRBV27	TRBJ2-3	CASSLLAGDTQYF	TGTGCCAGCAGTTTACTAGCGGGAGATACGCAGTATTTT
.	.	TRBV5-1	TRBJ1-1	CASSLAGQMNTEAFF	TGCGCCAGCAGCTTGGCAGGACAGATGAACACTGAAGCTTTCTTT
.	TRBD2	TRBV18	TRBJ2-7	CASSGWTSGGSNSYEQYF	TGTGCCAGCTCCGGTTGGACTAGCGGGGGCTCCAACTCCTACGAGCAGTACTTC
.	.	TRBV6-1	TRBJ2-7	CASSATLGGHEQYF	TGTGCCAGCTCCGCGACTCTAGGCGGACACGAGCAGTACTTC
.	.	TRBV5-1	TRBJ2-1	CASSLVVSNEQFF	TGCGCCAGCAGCTTAGTAGTGTCCAATGAGCAGTTCTTC
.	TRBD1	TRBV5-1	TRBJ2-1	CASSRDRGPYNEQFF	TGCGCCAGCAGTCGAGACAGGGGTCCCTACAATGAGCAGTTCTTC
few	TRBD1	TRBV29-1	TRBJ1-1	CSVSGGRQKARAFF	TGCAGCGTTTCAGGGGGACGACAAAAAGCTAGGGCTTTCTTT
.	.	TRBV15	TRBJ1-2	CATSRANYGYTF	TGTGCCACCAGCAGAGCGAACTATGGCTACACCTTC
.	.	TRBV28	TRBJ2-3	CASSLGYSSTDTQYF	TGTGCCAGCAGTTTAGGGTACAGTAGCACAGATACGCAGTATTTT
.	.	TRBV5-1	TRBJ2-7	CASSLTQGYEQYF	TGCGCCAGCAGCTTGACCCAGGGCTACGAGCAGTACTTC
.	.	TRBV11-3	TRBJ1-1	CASSCTENTEAFF	TGTGCCAGCAGCTGCACAGAGAACACTGAAGCTTTCTTT
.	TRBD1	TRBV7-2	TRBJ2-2	CATKQGAHTGELFF	TGTGCCACCAAACAGGGGGCGCACACCGGGGAGCTGTTTTTT
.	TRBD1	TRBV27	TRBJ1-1	CASSLTGGGRAFF	TGTGCCAGCAGTTTGACAGGGGGCGGTCGGGCTTTCTTT
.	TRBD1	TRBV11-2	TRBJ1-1	CASSTRTGDTEAFF	TGTGCCAGCAGCACCCGGACAGGGGACACTGAAGCTTTCTTT
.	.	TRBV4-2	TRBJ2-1	CASSQRRGLSYNEQFF	TGTGCCAGCAGCCAACGTCGGGGACTTTCCTACAATGAGCAGTTCTTC
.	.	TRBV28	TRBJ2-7	CASRNFELDGRRSYEQYF	TGTGCCAGCAGGAACTTCGAGCTGGACGGGCGGAGGTCCTACGAGCAGTACTTC
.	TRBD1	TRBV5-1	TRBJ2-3	CASSYDPGQGSDTQYF	TGCGCCAGCAGCTACGATCCGGGACAGGGTTCAGATACGCAGTATTTT
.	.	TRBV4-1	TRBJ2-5	CASSQHPARGETQYF	TGCGCCAGCAGCCAACATCCCGCGAGAGGGGAGACCCAGTACTTC
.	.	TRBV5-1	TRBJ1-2	CASSLGGGGPNYGYTF	TGCGCCAGCAGCTTAGGAGGGGGGGGCCCTAACTATGGCTACACCTTC
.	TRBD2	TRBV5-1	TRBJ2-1	CASSLFSGGPSSYNEQFF	TGCGCCAGCAGCTTGTTTAGCGGGGGCCCAAGCTCCTACAATGAGCAGTTCTTC
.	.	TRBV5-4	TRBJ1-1	CASSLAQRQNEAFF	TGTGCCAGCAGCTTGGCCCAAAGACAGAATGAAGCTTTCTTT
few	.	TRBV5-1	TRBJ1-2	CASSSYGQNYGYTF	TGCGCCAGCAGCTCCTACGGACAGAACTATGGCTACACCTTC
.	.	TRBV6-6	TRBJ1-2	CASGEDYGYTF	TGTGCCAGCGGGGAGGACTATGGCTACACCTTC
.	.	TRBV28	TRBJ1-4	CASSLAQGWEKLFF	TGTGCCAGCAGTTTGGCGCAGGGGTGGGAAAAACTGTTTTTT
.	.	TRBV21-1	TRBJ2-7	CASNAGGPYEQYF	TGTGCCAGCAACGCAGGGGGCCCCTACGAGCAGTACTTC
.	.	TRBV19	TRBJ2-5	CASSRQVQETQYF	TGTGCCAGTTCCAGACAGGTCCAAGAGACCCAGTACTTC
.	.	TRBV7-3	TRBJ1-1	CASSPNRDTEAFF	TGTGCCAGCAGCCCAAACCGGGACACTGAAGCTTTCTTT